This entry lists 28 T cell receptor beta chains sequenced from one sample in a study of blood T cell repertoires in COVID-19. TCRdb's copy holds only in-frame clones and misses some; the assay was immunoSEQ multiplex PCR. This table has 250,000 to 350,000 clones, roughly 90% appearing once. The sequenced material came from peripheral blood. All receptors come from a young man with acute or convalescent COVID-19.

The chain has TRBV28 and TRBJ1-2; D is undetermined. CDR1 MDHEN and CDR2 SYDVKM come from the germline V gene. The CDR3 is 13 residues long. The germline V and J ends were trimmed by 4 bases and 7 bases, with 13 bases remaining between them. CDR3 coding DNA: TGTGCCAGCAGTTCCCACCCCGCGGGTGGCTACACCTTC. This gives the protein CASSSHPAGGYTF.

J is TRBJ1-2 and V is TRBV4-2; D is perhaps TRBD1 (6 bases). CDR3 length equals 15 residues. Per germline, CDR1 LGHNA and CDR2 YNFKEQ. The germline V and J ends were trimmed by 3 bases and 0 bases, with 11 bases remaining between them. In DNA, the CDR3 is TGTGCCAGCAGCCACTCGGACAGAGCTAACTATGGCTACACCTTC. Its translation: CASSHSDRANYGYTF.

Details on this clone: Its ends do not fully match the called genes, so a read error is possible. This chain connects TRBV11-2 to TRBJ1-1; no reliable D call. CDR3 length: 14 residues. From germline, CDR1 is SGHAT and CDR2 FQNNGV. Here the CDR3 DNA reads TGTGCCAGCAGCGTAGAGGTATGGAGAACTGAAGCTTTCTTT. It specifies CASSVEVWRTEAFF.

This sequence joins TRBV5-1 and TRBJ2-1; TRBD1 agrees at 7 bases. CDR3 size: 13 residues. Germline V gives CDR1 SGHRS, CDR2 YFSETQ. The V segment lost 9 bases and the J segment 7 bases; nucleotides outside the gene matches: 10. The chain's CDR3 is CATSTGYGNEQFF. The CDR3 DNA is TGCGCCACCTCGACAGGGTATGGGAATGAGCAGTTCTTC.

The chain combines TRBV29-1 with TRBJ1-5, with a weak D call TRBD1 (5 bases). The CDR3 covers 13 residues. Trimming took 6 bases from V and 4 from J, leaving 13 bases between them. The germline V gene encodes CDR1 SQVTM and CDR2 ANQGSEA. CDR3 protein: CSVGGTENQPQHF. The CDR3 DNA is TGCAGCGTGGGGGGGACGGAAAATCAGCCCCAGCATTTT.

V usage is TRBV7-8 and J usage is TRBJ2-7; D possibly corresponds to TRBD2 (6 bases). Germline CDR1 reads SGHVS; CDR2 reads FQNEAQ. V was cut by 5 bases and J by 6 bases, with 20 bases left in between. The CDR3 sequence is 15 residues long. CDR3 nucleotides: TGTGCCAGCAGCCCACGGAGGGGAACTAGCACCGAGCAGTACTTC. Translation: CASSPRRGTSTEQYF.

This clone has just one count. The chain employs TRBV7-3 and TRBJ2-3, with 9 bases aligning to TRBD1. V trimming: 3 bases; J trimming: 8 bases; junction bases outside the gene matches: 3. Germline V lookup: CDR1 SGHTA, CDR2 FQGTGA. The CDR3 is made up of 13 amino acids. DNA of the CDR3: TGTGCCAGCAGCTTTCGGGGACAGGGTACGCAGTATTTT. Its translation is CASSFRGQGTQYF.

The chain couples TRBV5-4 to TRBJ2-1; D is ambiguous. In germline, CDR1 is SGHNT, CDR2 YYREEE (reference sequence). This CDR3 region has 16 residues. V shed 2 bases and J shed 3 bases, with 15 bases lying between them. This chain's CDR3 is CASSFGSYRNYNEQFF. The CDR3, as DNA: TGTGCCAGCAGCTTCGGTTCGTATAGAAACTACAATGAGCAGTTCTTC. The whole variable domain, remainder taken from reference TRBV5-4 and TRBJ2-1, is ETGVTQSPTHLIKTRGQQVTLRCSSQSGHNTVSWYQQALGQGPQFIFQYYREEENGRGNFPPRFSGLQFPNYSSELNVNALELDDSALYLCASSFGSYRNYNEQFFGPGTRLTVL.

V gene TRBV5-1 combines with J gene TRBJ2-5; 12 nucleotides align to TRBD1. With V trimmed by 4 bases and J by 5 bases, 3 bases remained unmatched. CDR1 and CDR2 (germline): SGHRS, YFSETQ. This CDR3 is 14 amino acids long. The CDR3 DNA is TGCGCCAGCAGCGGGACAGGGGGCTTGGAGACCCAGTACTTC. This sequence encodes CASSGTGGLETQYF.

CDR3 in amino acids: CASSIESRGSSYNSPLHF. The CDR3 coding sequence is TGTGCCAGCAGTATCGAATCCAGGGGGAGCTCCTATAATTCACCCCTCCACTTT. The chain has TRBV28 and TRBJ1-6, with 7 bases identical to TRBD1. Germline V gene lookup returns CDR1 MDHEN and CDR2 SYDVKM. The CDR3 spans 18 residues. Losses at the gene ends were 5 bases for V and 0 bases for J; bases not matched to a gene: 10.

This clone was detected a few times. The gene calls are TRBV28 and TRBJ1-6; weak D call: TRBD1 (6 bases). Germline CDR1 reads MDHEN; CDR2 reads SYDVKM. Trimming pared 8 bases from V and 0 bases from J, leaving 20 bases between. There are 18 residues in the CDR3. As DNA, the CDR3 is TGTGCCAGCGCCCTTGAGTGGGGGGGCAGCTCCTATAATTCACCCCTCCACTTT. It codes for CASALEWGGSSYNSPLHF.

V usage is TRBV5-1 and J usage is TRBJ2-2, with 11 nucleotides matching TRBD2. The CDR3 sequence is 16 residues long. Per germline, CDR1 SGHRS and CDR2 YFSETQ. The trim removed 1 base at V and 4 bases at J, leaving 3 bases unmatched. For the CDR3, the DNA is TGCGCCAGCAGCTTGACTAGCGGGAGTATCACCGGGGAGCTGTTTTTT. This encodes CASSLTSGSITGELFF.

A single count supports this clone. For the CDR3, the DNA is TGCAGCGTTGAATCCGGGACAGATACGCAGTATTTT. This translates into CSVESGTDTQYF. V and J are TRBV29-1 and TRBJ2-3; D not resolved. V was shortened by 2 bases and J by 3 bases, with 6 bases between the two germline ends. The CDR3 sequence is 12 residues long. Germline values: CDR1 SQVTM, CDR2 ANQGSEA.

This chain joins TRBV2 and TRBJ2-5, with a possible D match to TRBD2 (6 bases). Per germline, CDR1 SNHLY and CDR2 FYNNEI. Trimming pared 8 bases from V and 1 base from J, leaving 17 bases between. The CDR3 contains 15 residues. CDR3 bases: TGTGCCAGCGAAAGACTAGTATTAGGCCAAGAGACCCAGTACTTC. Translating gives CASERLVLGQETQYF.

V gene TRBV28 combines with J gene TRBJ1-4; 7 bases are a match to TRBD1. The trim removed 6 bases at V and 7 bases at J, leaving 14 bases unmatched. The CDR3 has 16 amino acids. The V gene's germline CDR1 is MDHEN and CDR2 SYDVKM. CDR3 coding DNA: TGTGCCAGCAGACCAAGACAGGGCGGATATAGTGAAAAACTGTTTTTT. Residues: CASRPRQGGYSEKLFF. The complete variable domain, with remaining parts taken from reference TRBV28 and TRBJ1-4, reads DVKVTQSSRYLVKRTGEKVFLECVQDMDHENMFWYRQDPGLGLRLIYFSYDVKMKEKGDIPEGYSVSREKKERFSLILESASTNQTSMYLCASRPRQGGYSEKLFFGSGTQLSVL.

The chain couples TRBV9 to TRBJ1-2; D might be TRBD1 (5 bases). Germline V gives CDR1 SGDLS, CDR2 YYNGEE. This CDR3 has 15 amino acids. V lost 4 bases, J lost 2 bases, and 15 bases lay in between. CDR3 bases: TGTGCCAGCAGCCCACTTGGGGGGGGGAACTATGGCTACACCTTC. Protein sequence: CASSPLGGGNYGYTF.

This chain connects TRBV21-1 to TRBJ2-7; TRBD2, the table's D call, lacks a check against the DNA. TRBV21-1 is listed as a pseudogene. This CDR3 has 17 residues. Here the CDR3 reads CASSKRRTGILGYEQYF. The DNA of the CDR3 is TGTGCCAGCAGCAAACGGAGAACTGGAATTCTAGGCTACGAGCAGTACTTC.

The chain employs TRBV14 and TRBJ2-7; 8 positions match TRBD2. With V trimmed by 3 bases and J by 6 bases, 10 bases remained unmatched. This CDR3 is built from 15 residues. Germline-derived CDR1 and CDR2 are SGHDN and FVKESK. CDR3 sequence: CASSQTRGGMGEQYF. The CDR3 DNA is TGTGCCAGCAGCCAGACCCGGGGGGGTATGGGCGAGCAGTACTTC.

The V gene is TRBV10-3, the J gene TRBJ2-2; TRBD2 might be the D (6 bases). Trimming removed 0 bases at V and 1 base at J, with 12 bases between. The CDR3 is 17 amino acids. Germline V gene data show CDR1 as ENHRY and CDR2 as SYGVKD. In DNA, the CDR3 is TGTGCCATCAGTGAGTCTGGGGCGGGGTTGAACACCGGGGAGCTGTTTTTT. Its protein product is CAISESGAGLNTGELFF.

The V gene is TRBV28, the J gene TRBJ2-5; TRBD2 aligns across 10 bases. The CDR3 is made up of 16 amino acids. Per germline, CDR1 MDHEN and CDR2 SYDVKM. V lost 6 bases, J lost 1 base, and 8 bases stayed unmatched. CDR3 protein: CASRQFGTSAQETQYF. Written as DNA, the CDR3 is TGTGCCAGCAGACAGTTTGGGACTAGCGCCCAAGAGACCCAGTACTTC.

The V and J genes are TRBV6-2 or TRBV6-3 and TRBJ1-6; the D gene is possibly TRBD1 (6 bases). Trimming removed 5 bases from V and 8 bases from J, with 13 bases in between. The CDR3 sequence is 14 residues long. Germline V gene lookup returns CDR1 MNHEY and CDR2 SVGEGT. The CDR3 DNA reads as TGTGCCAGCAGTCCCCAGGGGTCGGATTCACCCCTCCACTTT. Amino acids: CASSPQGSDSPLHF.

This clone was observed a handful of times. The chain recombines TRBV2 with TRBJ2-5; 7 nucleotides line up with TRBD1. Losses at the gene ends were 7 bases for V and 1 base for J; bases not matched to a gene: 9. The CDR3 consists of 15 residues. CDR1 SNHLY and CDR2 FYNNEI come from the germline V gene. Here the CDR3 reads CASTIQGTAQETQYF. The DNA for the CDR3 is TGTGCCAGCACCATACAGGGGACGGCCCAAGAGACCCAGTACTTC.

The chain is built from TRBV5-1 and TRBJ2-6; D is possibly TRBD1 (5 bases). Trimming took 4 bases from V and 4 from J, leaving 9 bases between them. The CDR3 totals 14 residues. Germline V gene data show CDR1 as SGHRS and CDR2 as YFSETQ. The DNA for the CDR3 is TGCGCCAGCAGCCCAGGGTCCGGGGCCAACGTCCTGACTTTC. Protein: CASSPGSGANVLTF.

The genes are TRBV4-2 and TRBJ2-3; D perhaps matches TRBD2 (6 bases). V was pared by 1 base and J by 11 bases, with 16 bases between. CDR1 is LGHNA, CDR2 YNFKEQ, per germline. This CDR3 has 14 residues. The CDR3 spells CASSQVPSELWQYF. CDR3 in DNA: TGTGCCAGCAGCCAAGTTCCTAGCGAGCTATGGCAGTATTTT.

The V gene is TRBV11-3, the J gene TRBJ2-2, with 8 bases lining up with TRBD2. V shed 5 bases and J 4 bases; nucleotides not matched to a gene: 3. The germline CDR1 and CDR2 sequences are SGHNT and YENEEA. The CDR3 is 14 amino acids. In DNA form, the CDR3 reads TGTGCCAGCAGCGCGGGACTAGTCACCGGGGAGCTGTTTTTT. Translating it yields CASSAGLVTGELFF. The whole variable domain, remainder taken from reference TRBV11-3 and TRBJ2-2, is EAGVVQSPRYKIIEKKQPVAFWCNPISGHNTLYWYLQNLGQGPELLIRYENEEAVDDSQLPKDRFSAERLKGVDSTLKIQPAELGDSAVYLCASSAGLVTGELFFGEGSRLTVL.

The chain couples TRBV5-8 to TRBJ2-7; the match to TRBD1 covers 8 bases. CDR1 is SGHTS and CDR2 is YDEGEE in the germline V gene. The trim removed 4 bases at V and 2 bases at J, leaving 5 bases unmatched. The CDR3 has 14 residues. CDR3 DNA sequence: TGTGCCAGCAGCCGAAGGGGACAGGCCTACGAGCAGTACTTC. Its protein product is CASSRRGQAYEQYF.

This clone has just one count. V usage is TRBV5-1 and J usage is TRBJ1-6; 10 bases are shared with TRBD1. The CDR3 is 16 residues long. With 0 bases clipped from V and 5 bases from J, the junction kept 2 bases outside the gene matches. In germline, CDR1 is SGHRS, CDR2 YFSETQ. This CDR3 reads CASSLAGTGDNSPLHF. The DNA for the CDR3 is TGCGCCAGCAGCTTGGCCGGGACAGGGGATAATTCACCCCTCCACTTT.

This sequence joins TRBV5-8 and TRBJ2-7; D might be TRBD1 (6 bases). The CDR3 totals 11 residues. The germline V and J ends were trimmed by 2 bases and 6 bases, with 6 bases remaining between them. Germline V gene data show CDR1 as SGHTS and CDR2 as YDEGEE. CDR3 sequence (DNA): TGTGCCAGCAGCTTACAGGGCGAGCAGTACTTC. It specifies CASSLQGEQYF.